Listed here are 21 T cell receptor beta chains from one sample, sequenced in a study of blood T cell repertoires in COVID-19. Produced via immunoSEQ multiplex PCR; TCRdb's table is partial and in-frame only. The table shows 200,000 to 250,000 clones, with 88% occurring only once. Sequenced: peripheral blood. The receptors shown here come from a woman between 25 and 40 years old with COVID-19, enrolled during active disease.

This clone has just one count. This rearrangement joins TRBV6-2 or TRBV6-3 to TRBJ2-5, with 8 bases aligning to TRBD1. This CDR3 region has 12 residues. Germline V CDR1 and CDR2: MNHEY, SVGEGT. V lost 4 bases and J lost 10; bases outside the gene matches: 5. DNA for the CDR3: TGTGCCAGCAGTTCCCCTGACAGGGGCCAGTACTTC. As protein: CASSSPDRGQYF.

This sequence joins TRBV28 and TRBJ1-2, with 8 positions matching TRBD1. V dropped 7 bases and J dropped 8; count of bases not matched to a gene: 9. The germline CDR1 and CDR2 sequences are MDHEN and SYDVKM. The CDR3 is 13 residues long. The CDR3 loop is CASTRQGASGYTF. The CDR3, as DNA: TGTGCCAGCACTAGGCAGGGGGCAAGCGGCTACACCTTC.

The V and J genes are TRBV12-3 or TRBV12-4 and TRBJ1-2, with 7 bases identical to TRBD1. The CDR3 sequence is 12 residues long. V lost 6 bases, J lost 4 bases, and 2 bases stayed unmatched. CDR3 residues: CASRGTVYGYTF. CDR3 coding DNA: TGTGCCAGCAGGGGGACAGTCTATGGCTACACCTTC.

V and J are TRBV21-1 and TRBJ2-3; TRBD2, the D gene given by the table, was not confirmed from the DNA. TRBV21-1 is a pseudogene. The CDR3 is made up of 13 amino acids. CDR3 coding DNA: TGTGCCAGCAGCAAAAAAGGGACTAGGCTTCAGTATTTT. It translates to CASSKKGTRLQYF.

This rearrangement joins TRBV11-3 to TRBJ2-5; the D gene is possibly TRBD2 (7 bases). Germline values: CDR1 SGHNT, CDR2 YENEEA. The CDR3 loop spans 14 amino acids. Trimming left V 5 bases short and J 5 bases short, with 15 bases between. CDR3 region: CASSPGAGAETQYF. In DNA form, the CDR3 reads TGTGCCAGCAGCCCCGGGGCGGGGGCGGAGACCCAGTACTTC.

The chain links TRBV2 to TRBJ1-1, with TRBD1 identical over 7 bases. This CDR3 contains 14 residues. CDR1 and CDR2 (germline): SNHLY, FYNNEI. With V trimmed by 3 bases and J by 3 bases, 4 bases remained unmatched. CDR3 in amino acids: CASSDKGAHTEAFF. CDR3 in DNA: TGTGCCAGCAGTGATAAGGGGGCGCACACTGAAGCTTTCTTT.

This clone was observed a single time. The chain uses TRBV6-5 and TRBJ1-2, with 7 nucleotides matching TRBD1. The CDR3 is made up of 14 amino acids. Germline trimming cut 5 bases from V and 2 bases from J; bases unmatched to any gene: 5. Germline loops: CDR1 MNHEY, CDR2 SVGAGI. The CDR3, as DNA: TGTGCCAGCAGTAACAGGGGATGGAACTATGGCTACACCTTC. Translating it yields CASSNRGWNYGYTF.

The chain recombines TRBV2 with TRBJ1-4, with 7 nucleotides matching TRBD1. With V trimmed by 6 bases and J by 10 bases, 8 bases remained unmatched. Germline V CDR1 and CDR2: SNHLY, FYNNEI. The CDR3 length is 13 residues. CDR3 nucleotides: TGTGCCAGCAGGGTCACACAGGGGTCAAAACTGTTTTTT. Translated, it gives CASRVTQGSKLFF.

The V gene is TRBV30, the J gene TRBJ2-7; tentatively, D is TRBD1 (5 bases). V was shortened by 0 bases and J by 3 bases, with 9 bases between the two germline ends. In germline, CDR1 is GTSNPN, CDR2 SVGIG (reference sequence). This CDR3 is 13 amino acids long. CDR3 in DNA: TGTGCCTGGAGTGTAGGGGATAGCTACGAGCAGTACGTC. It yields the protein CAWSVGDSYEQYV.

The chain carries TRBV2 and TRBJ2-1, with D unclear. Trimming took 4 bases from V and 4 from J, leaving 14 bases between them. The length of the CDR3 is 15 residues. Germline V CDR1 and CDR2: SNHLY, FYNNEI. The CDR3 protein is CASSVAAVLYNEQFF. The CDR3 region has the DNA TGTGCCAGCAGTGTTGCGGCGGTTCTTTACAATGAGCAGTTCTTC. Full variable domain (outside the CDR3, taken from reference TRBV2 and TRBJ2-1): EPEVTQTPSHQVTQMGQEVILRCVPISNHLYFYWYRQILGQKVEFLVSFYNNEISEKSEIFDDQFSVERPDGSNFTLKIRSTKLEDSAMYFCASSVAAVLYNEQFFGPGTRLTVL.

The table lists this clone with a few counts. This chain joins TRBV6-2 or TRBV6-3 and TRBJ2-3, with D possibly matching TRBD2 (6 bases). Germline V gives CDR1 MNHEY, CDR2 SVGEGT. This CDR3 comprises 14 residues. V shed 5 bases and J shed 3 bases, with 12 bases lying between them. The CDR3, as DNA: TGTGCCAGCAGTCGTCGGGACTGGACAGATACGCAGTATTTT. This translates into CASSRRDWTDTQYF.

For the CDR3, the DNA is TGTGCCAGCAGTCGACCGACTAGCGGGCAAGAGACCCAGTACTTC. It codes for CASSRPTSGQETQYF. The chain has TRBV28 and TRBJ2-5; 10 bases agree with TRBD2. The CDR3 consists of 15 residues. Germline V lookup: CDR1 MDHEN, CDR2 SYDVKM. V dropped 5 bases and J dropped 2; count of bases not matched to a gene: 5.

In the case of this clone: Other DNA sequences in this sample translate to the same CDR3. This rearrangement joins TRBV7-2 to TRBJ2-5; TRBD1 might be the D (5 bases). Trimming removed 1 base at V and 4 bases at J, with 10 bases between. Germline V CDR1 and CDR2: SGHTA, FQGNSA. This CDR3 has 14 residues. As DNA, the CDR3 is TGTGCCAGCAGCTTAGATAGGGGCCGAGAGACCCAGTACTTC. Protein product: CASSLDRGRETQYF.

This clone was found a few times. V is TRBV28 and J is TRBJ1-2, with 9 bases identical to TRBD1. Unmatched junction bases numbered 15, after V lost 8 bases and J lost 8 bases. CDR1 MDHEN and CDR2 SYDVKM come from the germline V gene. CDR3 length equals 15 residues. The CDR3 nucleotides read TGTGCCAGCTCCGCCGGGACAGGGATTTTCAGGGGCTACACCTTC. It is translated as CASSAGTGIFRGYTF.

The chain recombines TRBV5-5 with TRBJ1-2, with 7 nucleotides matching TRBD1. CDR1 is SGHKS, CDR2 YYEKEE, per germline (reference sequence). This CDR3 spans 15 amino acids. J lost 0 bases, V lost 0 bases, and 2 bases had no gene match. CDR3 in amino acids: CASSLGDSTNYGYTF. The CDR3 nucleotides are TGTGCCAGCAGCTTGGGGGACAGCACTAACTATGGCTACACCTTC.

V gene TRBV6-5 combines with J gene TRBJ1-3; the D gene is possibly TRBD1 (6 bases). This CDR3 spans 13 amino acids. Trimming took 2 bases from V and 8 from J, leaving 10 bases between them. Germline-derived CDR1 and CDR2 are MNHEY and SVGAGI. Here the CDR3 reads CASSYGRGDTIYF. The CDR3 DNA reads TGTGCCAGCAGTTACGGCAGGGGAGACACCATATATTTT.

This chain joins TRBV6-6 and TRBJ2-7, with D uncertain. The V end was cut by 3 bases, the J end by 0 bases, with 9 bases between. This CDR3 region has 14 residues. From germline, CDR1 is MNHNY and CDR2 SVGAGI (reference sequence). CDR3 amino acids: CASSYSGSSYEQYF. CDR3 DNA: TGTGCCAGCAGTTATTCCGGTTCCTCCTACGAGCAGTACTTC.

The rearrangement uses TRBV5-5 and TRBJ2-3; the D gene is possibly TRBD2 (6 bases). Trimming stripped 6 bases from V and 5 bases from J, with 19 bases between. Germline V gives CDR1 SGHKS, CDR2 YYEKEE (reference sequence). The CDR3 extends over 15 amino acids. CDR3: CASTPMWQGGDTQYF. For the CDR3, the DNA is TGTGCCAGCACCCCGATGTGGCAGGGAGGAGATACGCAGTATTTT.

The rearrangement joins TRBV19 to TRBJ1-5, with D hard to call. This CDR3 has 17 residues. Germline V gives CDR1 LNHDA, CDR2 SQIVND (reference sequence). Between the trimmed V and J ends, which lost 1 base and 0 bases, there was a span of 13 bases. The CDR3 region is CASSIVLTLYSNQPQHF. In DNA form, the CDR3 reads TGTGCCAGTAGTATAGTCTTGACACTCTATAGCAATCAGCCCCAGCATTTT.

This chain connects TRBV5-1 to TRBJ1-2; TRBD1 agrees at 7 bases. Trimming removed 4 bases from V and 6 bases from J; junction bases left unmatched: 9. Per germline, CDR1 SGHRS and CDR2 YFSETQ. This CDR3 is built from 14 residues. CDR3 sequence: CASSQGQIGNGYTF. Here the CDR3 DNA reads TGCGCCAGCAGCCAGGGACAGATTGGCAATGGCTACACCTTC. The full variable domain, with the rest looked up from reference TRBV5-1 and TRBJ1-2, is KAGVTQTPRYLIKTRGQQVTLSCSPISGHRSVSWYQQTPGQGLQFLFEYFSETQRNKGNFPGRFSGRQFSNSRSEMNVSTLELGDSALYLCASSQGQIGNGYTFGSGTRLTVV.

This sequence joins TRBV6-5 and TRBJ2-1; a possible D gene is TRBD2 (6 bases). This CDR3 region has 15 residues. Trimming removed 6 bases at V and 3 bases at J, with 15 bases between. CDR1 and CDR2 (germline): MNHEY, SVGAGI. This CDR3 is CASSARSGLYNEQFF. CDR3 bases: TGTGCCAGCAGCGCCCGGAGCGGGCTCTACAATGAGCAGTTCTTC.